This T cell receptor beta chain was profiled in a study of spatial heterogeneity in lung cancer. Findings and limits, study-wide: Tumors with more nonsynonymous mutations had more expanded intratumoral alpha and beta TCRs.

A unique molecular identifier was carried by every single TCR cDNA molecule. TCRdb re-derived calls from the 5' RACE reads in MiXCR, one entry per CDR3 protein. The sample consists of under 8,000 distinct CDR3 sequences, 6.5% to 7% of them appearing once. This clonotype was observed many times. Its antigen is not known. CDR1 and CDR2 (germline): GTSNPN, SVGIG (reference sequence). This CDR3 contains 14 residues. The V and J ends lost 7 bases and 1 base, in that order; junction bases with no gene match: 7. Time point described: sample taken at primary tumor resection. Untreated early-stage non-small cell lung cancer patients, approximately 76 in total, were the donors. Unsorted whole RNA of tumor, nontumor lung or frozen PBMC was sequenced.

The material was lung tumor tissue, obtained at surgery. V and J are TRBV30 and TRBJ2-7, with 10 positions matching TRBD1. The clonotype was recovered from a male donor with early-stage non-small cell lung cancer. CDR3 coding DNA: TGTGCCTTGACCCCGGGACAGGGGTCCTACGAGCAGTACTTC. Protein: CALTPGQGSYEQYF.